The rows below give T cell receptor beta chains drawn from one sample of a study of graft-versus-host responses after intestinal transplantation. Clones were sequenced by immunoSEQ multiplex PCR, and TCRdb holds only the in-frame ones, with some missing. The data show roughly 20,000 clones, roughly 44% seen once. Sequencing was performed on alloreactive CD8+ T cells from a mixed lymphocyte reaction culture, taken before transplantation. Every receptor here comes from a human patient who was an organ donor for intestinal transplantation. CDR3s leave out the opening cysteine and the closing phenylalanine or tryptophan.

V	J	CDR3
TRBV7-8	TRBJ2-2	ASSATRGLRGTGELF
TRBV28	TRBJ2-1	ASSNIAGLGNEQF
TRBV27	TRBJ1-5	ASSDFYDQPQH
TRBV7-4	TRBJ1-1	ASSLAGNAEAF
TRBV7-6	TRBJ2-7	ASSLAGGFDEQY
TRBV20-1	TRBJ1-2	SARDRDRDT
TRBV7-3	TRBJ2-1	ASSLRPRGYNEQF
TRBV6-1	TRBJ2-1	ASRVDTWF
TRBV7-3	TRBJ2-3	ASSSGLARDTQY
TRBV6-5	TRBJ1-5	ASSYLNQPQH
TRBV9	TRBJ2-2	ASSVAGSGELF
TRBV9	TRBJ2-7	ASSPTGLAGGEQY
TRBV11-2	TRBJ2-4	ASSLDRGGNWKNIQY
TRBV11-2	TRBJ2-3	ASSLTGYTQY
TRBV27	TRBJ2-7	ASSLTASYGEQY
TRBV7-9	TRBJ2-3	ASSLADRVNLGTDTQY
TRBV6-1	TRBJ2-7	ASSISGTGIYEQY
TRBV4-2	TRBJ2-7	ASSHRTSRAYEQY
TRBV2	TRBJ1-5	ASSEYGNQPQH
TRBV2	TRBJ2-2	ASQRGGMRLTGELF
TRBV4-2	TRBJ2-3	ASSQQGKGDTQY
TRBV4-1	TRBJ1-4	ASSQLYVWGMGEKLF
TRBV10-3	TRBJ2-3	AIRNPSGTKGDTQY
TRBV6-5	TRBJ2-2	ASKTANTGELF
TRBV30	TRBJ2-3	AWSVIWGTDTQY
TRBV28	TRBJ2-2	ASSLRAGDTGELF
TRBV6-4	TRBJ1-5	ASPDLQPQH
TRBV5-1	TRBJ2-1	ASSLVFGRQF
TRBV18	TRBJ2-7	ASSPHTLLAGVYEQY
TRBV7-2	TRBJ2-1	ASSLAFGNEQF
TRBV6-5	TRBJ2-7	ASKTYEQY